The 3 T cell receptor beta chains presented below share a single source sample, sequenced in a study of T cell responses to AZD1222 COVID-19 vaccine. Using immunoSEQ multiplex PCR, the repertoire was profiled, and TCRdb retains in-frame clones only, with some absent. Of more than 75,000 clones in the sample, almost 90% were seen once. This specimen was peripheral blood, taken 28 days after the second AZD1222 dose. Every receptor here comes from an adult who received the AZD1222 COVID-19 vaccine.

The chain couples TRBV10-2 to TRBJ2-5; 9 nucleotides match TRBD1. Germline V gene lookup returns CDR1 WSHSY and CDR2 SAAADI. Unmatched junction bases numbered 7, after V lost 4 bases and J lost 4 bases. The length of the CDR3 is 15 residues. CDR3 in amino acids: CASSAGQGSAETQYF. CDR3 in DNA: TGCGCCAGCAGTGCGGGACAGGGATCGGCAGAGACCCAGTACTTC.

The genes are TRBV5-1 and TRBJ1-1; 9 nucleotides align to TRBD1. J was trimmed by 1 base and V by 8 bases; bases with no gene match: 9. Germline CDR1 is SGHRS and CDR2 is YFSETQ. The CDR3 runs 15 residues. Here the CDR3 DNA reads TGCGCCAGTTACACAGGGGGCGTAAAGAACACTGAAGCTTTCTTT. This sequence encodes CASYTGGVKNTEAFF.

The rearrangement uses TRBV19 and TRBJ2-5; perhaps D is TRBD1 or TRBD2 (5 bases each). V was pared by 0 bases and J by 5 bases, with 19 bases between. Germline loops: CDR1 LNHDA, CDR2 SQIVND (reference sequence). This CDR3 spans 17 amino acids. CDR3 region: CASSIDPNRPQRETQYF. The CDR3 nucleotides read TGTGCCAGTAGTATAGATCCAAACAGGCCTCAGCGGGAGACCCAGTACTTC.